This record looks at one T cell receptor (beta chain) sequence and its context. This record comes from a study of blood T cell repertoires in COVID-19. Using immunoSEQ multiplex PCR, the repertoire was profiled, and TCRdb retains in-frame clones only, with some absent. The table includes under 250,000 clones, 83% detected once. This CDR3 is built from 17 residues. The germline CDR1 and CDR2 sequences are LGHNA and YNFKEQ. V was clipped by 1 base and J by 7 bases; unmatched bases: 8. The origin of this receptor is a human donor in a cohort sampled during active COVID-19. Sequenced sample: peripheral blood. V is TRBV4-2 and J is TRBJ2-1; 12 positions match TRBD2. The CDR3 DNA sequence: TGTGCCAGCAGCCAAGTCTCAGCTAGCGGGAGGGCGAATGAGCAGTTCTTC. It codes for CASSQVSASGRANEQFF.